Many counts were recorded for the clone carrying this T cell receptor (beta chain). What it binds is unknown. CDR3 length: 17 amino acids. Germline CDR1 and CDR2: DFQATT and SNEGSKA (reference sequence). V was cut by 3 bases and J by 4 bases, with 23 bases left in between. This sample is drawn from a study of CD8 T cells in ankylosing spondylitis. Whole-study findings and limits: Certain motif variants had earlier been reported in reactive arthritis synovial fluid and blood.

TCRdb fed the 5' RACE reads into MiXCR, producing one record per CDR3 protein. The data hold under 200,000 distinct CDR3 sequences, with approximately 10% observed a single time. What was sequenced was blood, either unsorted or a sorted T cell fraction (not recorded which). The chain carries TRBV20-1 and TRBJ2-3; a possible D gene is TRBD2 (7 bases). The TCR sequence derives from a male donor with ankylosing spondylitis or in good health (not recorded which). Here the CDR3 reads CSARPPLAGAVPDTQYF. In nucleotides, the CDR3 is TGCAGTGCTAGGCCCCCTTTGGCGGGGGCTGTTCCAGATACGCAGTATTTT.